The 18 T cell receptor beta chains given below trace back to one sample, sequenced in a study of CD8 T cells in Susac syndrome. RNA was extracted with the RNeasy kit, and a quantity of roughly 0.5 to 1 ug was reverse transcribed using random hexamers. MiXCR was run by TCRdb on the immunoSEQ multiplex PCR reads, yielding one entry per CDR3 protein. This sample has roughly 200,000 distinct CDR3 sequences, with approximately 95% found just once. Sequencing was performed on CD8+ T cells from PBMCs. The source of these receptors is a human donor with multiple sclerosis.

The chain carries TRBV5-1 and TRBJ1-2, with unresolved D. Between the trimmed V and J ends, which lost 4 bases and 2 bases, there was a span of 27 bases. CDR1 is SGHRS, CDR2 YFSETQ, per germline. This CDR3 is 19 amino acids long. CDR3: CASSPSKLRLHSLNYGYTF. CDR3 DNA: TGCGCCAGCAGCCCCAGCAAGTTGCGCCTCCATTCGTTGAACTATGGCTACACCTTC.

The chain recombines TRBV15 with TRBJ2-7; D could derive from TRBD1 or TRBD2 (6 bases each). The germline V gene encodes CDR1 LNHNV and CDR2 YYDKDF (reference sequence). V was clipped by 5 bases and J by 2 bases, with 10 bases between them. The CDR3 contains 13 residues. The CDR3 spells CATSGGTTYEQYF. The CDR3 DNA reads TGTGCCACCAGCGGAGGGACAACCTACGAGCAGTACTTC.

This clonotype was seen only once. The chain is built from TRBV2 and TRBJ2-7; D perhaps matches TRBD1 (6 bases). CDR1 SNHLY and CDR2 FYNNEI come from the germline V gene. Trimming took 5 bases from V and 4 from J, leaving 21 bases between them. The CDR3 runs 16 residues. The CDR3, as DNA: TGTGCCAGCAGTACCCAGACGGGACAAATTGGATACGAGCAGTACTTC. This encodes CASSTQTGQIGYEQYF. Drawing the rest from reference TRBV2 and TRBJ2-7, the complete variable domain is EPEVTQTPSHQVTQMGQEVILRCVPISNHLYFYWYRQILGQKVEFLVSFYNNEISEKSEIFDDQFSVERPDGSNFTLKIRSTKLEDSAMYFCASSTQTGQIGYEQYFGPGTRLTVT.

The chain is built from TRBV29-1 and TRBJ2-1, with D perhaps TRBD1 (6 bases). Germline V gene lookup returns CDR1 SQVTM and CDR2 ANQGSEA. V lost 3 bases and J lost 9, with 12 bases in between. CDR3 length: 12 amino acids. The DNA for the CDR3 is TGCAGCGTTGAGTGGGGACATACTGAGCAGTTCTTC. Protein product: CSVEWGHTEQFF.

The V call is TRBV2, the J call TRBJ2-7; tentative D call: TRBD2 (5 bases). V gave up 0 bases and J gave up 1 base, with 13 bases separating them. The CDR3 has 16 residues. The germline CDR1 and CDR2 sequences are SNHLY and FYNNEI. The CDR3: CASSEALATGSYEQYF. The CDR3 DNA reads TGTGCCAGCAGTGAAGCGCTAGCTACGGGTTCCTACGAGCAGTACTTC.

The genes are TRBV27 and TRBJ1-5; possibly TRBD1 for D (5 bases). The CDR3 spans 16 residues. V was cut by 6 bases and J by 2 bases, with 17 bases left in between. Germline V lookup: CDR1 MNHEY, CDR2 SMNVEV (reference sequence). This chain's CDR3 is CASSSTPRARNQPQHF. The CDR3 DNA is TGTGCCAGCAGCTCCACCCCCAGGGCTCGCAATCAGCCCCAGCATTTT.

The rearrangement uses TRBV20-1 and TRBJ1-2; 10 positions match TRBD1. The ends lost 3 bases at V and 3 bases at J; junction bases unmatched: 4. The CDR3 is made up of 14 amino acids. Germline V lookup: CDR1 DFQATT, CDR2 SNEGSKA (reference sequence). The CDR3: CSASHGQGDYGYTF. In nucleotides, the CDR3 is TGCAGTGCTAGCCACGGACAGGGGGACTATGGCTACACCTTC.

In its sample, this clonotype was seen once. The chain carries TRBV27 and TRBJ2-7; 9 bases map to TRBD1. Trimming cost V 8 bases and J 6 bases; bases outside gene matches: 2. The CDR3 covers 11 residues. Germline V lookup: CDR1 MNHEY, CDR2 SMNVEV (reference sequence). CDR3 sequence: CASGTGREQYF. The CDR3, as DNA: TGTGCCAGCGGGACAGGGCGCGAGCAGTACTTC.

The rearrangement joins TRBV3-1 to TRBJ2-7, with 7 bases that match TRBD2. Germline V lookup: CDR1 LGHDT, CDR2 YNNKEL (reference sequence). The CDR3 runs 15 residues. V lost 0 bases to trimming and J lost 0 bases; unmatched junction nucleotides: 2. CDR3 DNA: TGTGCCAGCAGCCAAGAGGGGACTACCTCCTACGAGCAGTACTTC. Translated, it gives CASSQEGTTSYEQYF.

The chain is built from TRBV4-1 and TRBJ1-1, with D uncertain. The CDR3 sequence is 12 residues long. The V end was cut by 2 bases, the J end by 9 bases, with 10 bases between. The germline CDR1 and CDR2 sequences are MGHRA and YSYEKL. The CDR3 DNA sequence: TGCGCCAGCAGCCAAACCGCCGCCCAAGCTTTCTTT. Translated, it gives CASSQTAAQAFF.

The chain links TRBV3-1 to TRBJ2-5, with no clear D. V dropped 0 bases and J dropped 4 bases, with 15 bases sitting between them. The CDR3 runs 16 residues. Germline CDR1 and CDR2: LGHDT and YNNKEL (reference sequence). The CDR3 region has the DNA TGTGCCAGCAGCCAAGATGACCGCAGGCCGTCAGAGACCCAGTACTTC. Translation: CASSQDDRRPSETQYF.

CDR3 residues: CASSGEQAFF. CDR3 in DNA: TGTGCCAGCAGCGGGGAGCAAGCTTTCTTT. V gene TRBV9 combines with J gene TRBJ1-1; D is undetermined. CDR1 SGDLS and CDR2 YYNGEE come from the germline V gene. Trimming shortened V by 3 bases and J by 9 bases, and 6 bases separated the two germline ends. This CDR3 has 10 residues.

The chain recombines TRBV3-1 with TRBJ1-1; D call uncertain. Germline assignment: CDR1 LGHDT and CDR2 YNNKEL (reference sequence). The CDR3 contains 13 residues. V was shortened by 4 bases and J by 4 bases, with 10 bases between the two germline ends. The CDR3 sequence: CASSRVTLTEAFF. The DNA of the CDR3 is TGTGCCAGCAGCCGCGTAACGCTCACTGAAGCTTTCTTT.

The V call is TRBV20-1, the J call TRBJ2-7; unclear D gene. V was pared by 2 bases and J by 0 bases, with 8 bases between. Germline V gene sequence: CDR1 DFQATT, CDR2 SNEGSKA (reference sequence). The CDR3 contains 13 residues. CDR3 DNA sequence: TGCAGTGCTAGACACCCGAGCTCCTACGAGCAGTACTTC. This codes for CSARHPSSYEQYF.

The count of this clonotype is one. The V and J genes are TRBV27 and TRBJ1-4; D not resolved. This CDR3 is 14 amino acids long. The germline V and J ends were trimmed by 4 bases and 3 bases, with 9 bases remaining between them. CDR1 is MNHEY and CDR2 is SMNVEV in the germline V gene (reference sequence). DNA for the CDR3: TGTGCCAGCAGTTACAGCCTCCCTAATGAAAAACTGTTTTTT. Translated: CASSYSLPNEKLFF.

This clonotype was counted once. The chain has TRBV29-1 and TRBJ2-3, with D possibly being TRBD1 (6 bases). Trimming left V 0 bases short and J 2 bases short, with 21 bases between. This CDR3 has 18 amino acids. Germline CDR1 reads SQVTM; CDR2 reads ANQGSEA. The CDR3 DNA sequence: TGCAGCGTTGAAGATCGAAGTGGACAGAACATCAACACAGATACGCAGTATTTT. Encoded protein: CSVEDRSGQNINTDTQYF.

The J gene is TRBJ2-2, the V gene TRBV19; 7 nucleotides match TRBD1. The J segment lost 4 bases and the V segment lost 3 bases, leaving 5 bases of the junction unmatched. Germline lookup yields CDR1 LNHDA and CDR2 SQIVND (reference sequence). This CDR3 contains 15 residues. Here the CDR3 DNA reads TGTGCCAGTAGTATTGTCAGGGGGAGCACCGGGGAGCTGTTTTTT. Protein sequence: CASSIVRGSTGELFF.

As DNA, the CDR3 is TGTGCCAGCAGTTTATCGGGACAGGGGGCAGATACGCAGTATTTT. It translates to CASSLSGQGADTQYF. V gene TRBV27 combines with J gene TRBJ2-3; 11 nucleotides line up with TRBD1. The CDR3 runs 15 residues. Germline V gene lookup returns CDR1 MNHEY and CDR2 SMNVEV (reference sequence). V lost 0 bases, J lost 4 bases, and 0 bases stayed unmatched.